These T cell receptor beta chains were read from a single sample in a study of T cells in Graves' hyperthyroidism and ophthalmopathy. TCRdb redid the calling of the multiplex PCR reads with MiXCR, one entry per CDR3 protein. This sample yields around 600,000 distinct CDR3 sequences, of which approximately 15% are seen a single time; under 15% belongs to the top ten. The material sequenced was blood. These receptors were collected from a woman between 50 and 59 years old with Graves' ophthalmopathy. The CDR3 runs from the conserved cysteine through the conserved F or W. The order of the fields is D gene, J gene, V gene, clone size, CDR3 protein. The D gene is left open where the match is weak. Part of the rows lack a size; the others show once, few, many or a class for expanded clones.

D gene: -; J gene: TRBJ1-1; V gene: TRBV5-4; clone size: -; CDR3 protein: CASSLPKGLGGAFF
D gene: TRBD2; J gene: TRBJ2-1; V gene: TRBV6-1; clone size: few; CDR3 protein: CAISRLAGRHNEQFF
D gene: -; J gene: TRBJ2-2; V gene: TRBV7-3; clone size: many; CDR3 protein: CASSDRPGELFF
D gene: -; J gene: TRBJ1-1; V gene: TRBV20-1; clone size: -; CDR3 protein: CSAREEGRGNTEAFF
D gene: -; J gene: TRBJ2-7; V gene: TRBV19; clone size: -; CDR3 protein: CASSPDGAWPTFSYEQYF
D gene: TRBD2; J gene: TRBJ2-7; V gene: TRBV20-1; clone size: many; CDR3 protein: CRAPGTGGLEQYF
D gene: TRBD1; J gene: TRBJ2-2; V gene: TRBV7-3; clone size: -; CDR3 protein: CASSLTSSTGIHGELFF
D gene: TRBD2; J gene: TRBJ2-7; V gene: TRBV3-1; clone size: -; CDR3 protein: CASSPGLAPSYEQYF
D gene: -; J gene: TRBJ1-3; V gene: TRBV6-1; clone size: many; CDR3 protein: CASSTNAAGNTIYF
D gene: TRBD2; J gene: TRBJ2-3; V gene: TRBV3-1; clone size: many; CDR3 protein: CASSQRLGRGADTQYF
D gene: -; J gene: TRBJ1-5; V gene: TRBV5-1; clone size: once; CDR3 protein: CASSSWSGQPQHF
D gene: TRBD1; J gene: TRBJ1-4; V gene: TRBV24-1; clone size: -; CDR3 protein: CATSASDRGHEKLFF
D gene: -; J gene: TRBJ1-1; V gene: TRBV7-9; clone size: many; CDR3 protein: CASSSGQTTNTEAFF
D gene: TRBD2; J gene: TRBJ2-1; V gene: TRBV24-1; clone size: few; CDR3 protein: CATSIPWGTSGINEQFF
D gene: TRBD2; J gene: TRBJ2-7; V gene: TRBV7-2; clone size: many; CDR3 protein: CASSEGLALMYEQYF
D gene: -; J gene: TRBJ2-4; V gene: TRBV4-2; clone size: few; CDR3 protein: CASSHTTTLAKNIQYF
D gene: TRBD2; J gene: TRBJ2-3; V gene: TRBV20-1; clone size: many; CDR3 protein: CSAALAGADTQYF
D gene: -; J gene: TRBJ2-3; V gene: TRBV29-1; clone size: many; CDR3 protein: CSVESRGGRTDTQYF
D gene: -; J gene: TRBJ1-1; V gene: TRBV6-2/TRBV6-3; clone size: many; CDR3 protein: CASSYLGRMNTEAFF
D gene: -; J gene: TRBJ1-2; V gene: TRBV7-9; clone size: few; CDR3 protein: CASSLEGLGGYTF
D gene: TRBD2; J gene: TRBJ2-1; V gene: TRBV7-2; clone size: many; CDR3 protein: CASSSERELKRNEQFF
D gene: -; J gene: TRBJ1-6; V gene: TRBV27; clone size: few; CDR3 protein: CASRLVGGKDSSPLHF
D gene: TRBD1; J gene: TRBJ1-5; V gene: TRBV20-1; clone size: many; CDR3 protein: CSAISGGGNQPQHF
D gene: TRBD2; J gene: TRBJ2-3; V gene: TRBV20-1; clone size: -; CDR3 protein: CSAGDRTSGSTDTQYF
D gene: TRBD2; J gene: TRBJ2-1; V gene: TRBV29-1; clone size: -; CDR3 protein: CSVGSLAGGPGEQFF
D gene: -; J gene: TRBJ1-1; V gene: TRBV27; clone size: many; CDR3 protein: CASSTSNTEAFF
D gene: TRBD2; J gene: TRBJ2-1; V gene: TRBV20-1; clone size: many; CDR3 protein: CSARLAGFYNEQFF
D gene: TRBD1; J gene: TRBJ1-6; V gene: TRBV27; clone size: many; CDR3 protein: CASSLTRQQGANNSPLHF
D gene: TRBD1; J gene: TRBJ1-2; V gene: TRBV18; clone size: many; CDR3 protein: CASSTGQTFYGYTF
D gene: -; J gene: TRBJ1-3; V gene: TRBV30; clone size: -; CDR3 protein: CAWSRQGSSGNTIYF